Presented here are 27 T cell receptor beta chains from one specimen sequenced in a study of blood T cell repertoires in COVID-19. The method was immunoSEQ multiplex PCR; TCRdb's version includes in-frame clones alone and lacks a portion of them. The repertoire holds around 60,000 clones, with 88% as singletons. The source material was peripheral blood. The receptors were sampled from a human donor in a cohort sampled during active COVID-19.

The CDR3 spells CASSLGGGETQYF. Here the CDR3 DNA reads TGTGCCAGCAGCTTGGGTGGAGGGGAGACCCAGTACTTC. This sequence joins TRBV5-4 and TRBJ2-5, with D possibly being TRBD2 (6 bases). V lost 0 bases and J lost 5, with 8 bases in between. The CDR3 contains 13 residues. Germline CDR1 SGHNT, CDR2 YYREEE (reference sequence).

The chain combines TRBV5-1 with TRBJ1-2; 7 bases map to TRBD1. V shed 3 bases, J shed 4 bases, and the junction held 6 bases outside the gene matches. This CDR3 region has 14 residues. Looked up from germline, CDR1 is SGHRS and CDR2 is YFSETQ. CDR3 protein: CASSSTGTAYGYTF. For the CDR3, the DNA is TGCGCCAGCAGCTCAACCGGGACAGCCTATGGCTACACCTTC.

The rearrangement links TRBV30 to TRBJ1-1; D remains ambiguous. The V gene lost 0 bases and the J gene lost 1 base, with 6 bases spanning the gap. The CDR3 loop spans 13 amino acids. The germline V gene has CDR1 GTSNPN and CDR2 SVGIG (reference sequence). CDR3 residues: CAWSVERNTEAFF. As DNA, the CDR3 is TGTGCCTGGAGTGTTGAGAGGAACACTGAAGCTTTCTTT.

The rearrangement joins TRBV7-9 to TRBJ2-7; possibly TRBD1 for D (5 bases). The CDR3 runs to 14 residues. Germline lookup yields CDR1 SEHNR and CDR2 FQNEAQ (reference sequence). The ends were cut back, 5 bases at V and 2 bases at J, with 13 bases in the middle. CDR3 amino acids: CASSPVGLAYEQYF. The CDR3 coding sequence is TGTGCCAGCAGCCCCGTGGGGCTTGCCTACGAGCAGTACTTC.

The rearrangement joins TRBV7-6 to TRBJ1-4; D is undetermined. The CDR3 totals 13 residues. Germline V lookup: CDR1 SGHVS, CDR2 FNYEAQ. Trimming shortened V by 3 bases and J by 13 bases, and 15 bases separated the two germline ends. CDR3 nucleotides: TGTGCCAGCAGCTTCGGGAAAGATGAAGGACTGTTTTTT. Encoded protein: CASSFGKDEGLFF.

The chain is built from TRBV5-1 and TRBJ2-7, with 10 bases lining up with TRBD2. The germline CDR1 and CDR2 sequences are SGHRS and YFSETQ. Losses at the gene ends were 5 bases for V and 8 bases for J; bases not matched to a gene: 10. The CDR3 extends over 14 amino acids. The CDR3 loop is CASRLLAGESKQYF. The DNA for the CDR3 is TGCGCCAGCAGGCTTCTAGCGGGAGAGTCGAAGCAGTACTTC.

This rearrangement joins TRBV18 to TRBJ1-6; the D gene is possibly TRBD1 (6 bases). CDR3 length equals 14 residues. Germline CDR1 KGHSH, CDR2 LQKENI. Deletions cut 3 bases from V and 5 bases from J, with 8 bases between. CDR3 sequence reads: CASSPRTDNSPLHF. As DNA, the CDR3 is TGTGCCAGCTCACCGAGGACAGATAATTCACCCCTCCACTTT.

V is TRBV5-4 and J is TRBJ2-3; D not certain. Germline values: CDR1 SGHNT, CDR2 YYREEE (reference sequence). This CDR3 has 13 residues. The V and J ends lost 4 bases and 4 bases respectively, with 10 bases between them. This CDR3 reads CASSPRSPDTQYF. DNA for the CDR3: TGTGCCAGCAGCCCGCGGTCTCCAGATACGCAGTATTTT.

The rearrangement uses TRBV27 and TRBJ2-7, with 7 nucleotides matching TRBD1. The CDR3 contains 15 residues. V lost 1 base to trimming and J lost 7 bases; unmatched junction nucleotides: 10. Germline CDR1 is MNHEY and CDR2 is SMNVEV (reference sequence). This CDR3 reads CASSLLDRRRDEQYF. DNA for the CDR3: TGTGCCAGCAGTTTATTGGACAGGCGCCGAGATGAGCAGTACTTC.

The chain links TRBV11-2 to TRBJ2-3; D gene unclear. This CDR3 contains 15 residues. Germline V gene data show CDR1 as SGHAT and CDR2 as FQNNGV. The V gene lost 1 base and the J gene lost 2 bases, with 10 bases spanning the gap. DNA for the CDR3: TGTGCCAGCAGCTTAGTCTATAGAGACACAGATACGCAGTATTTT. The encoded protein is CASSLVYRDTDTQYF.

The chain employs TRBV9 and TRBJ2-1; TRBD2 aligns across 13 bases. This CDR3 contains 16 residues. Looked up from germline, CDR1 is SGDLS and CDR2 is YYNGEE. Trimming cost V 2 bases and J 4 bases; bases outside gene matches: 3. CDR3 DNA sequence: TGTGCCAGCAGCGTGGGACTAGCGGGACGTTACAATGAGCAGTTCTTC. Its translation: CASSVGLAGRYNEQFF.

The genes are TRBV9 and TRBJ2-2, with TRBD2 identical over 8 bases. Germline V gene sequence: CDR1 SGDLS, CDR2 YYNGEE. Trimming at V came to 3 bases and at J to 4 bases, leaving 8 bases not matched to a gene. This CDR3 spans 16 amino acids. For the CDR3, the DNA is TGTGCCAGCAGCGAAAAAAGCGGGAGCCCCACCGGGGAGCTGTTTTTT. Translated, it gives CASSEKSGSPTGELFF.

The chain joins TRBV20-1 to TRBJ1-1; D not certain. Trimming left V 3 bases short and J 7 bases short, with 6 bases between. CDR1 is DFQATT and CDR2 is SNEGSKA in the germline V gene (reference sequence). The CDR3 loop spans 10 amino acids. CDR3 sequence reads: CSASQIEAFF. Written as DNA, the CDR3 is TGCAGTGCTAGCCAGATTGAAGCTTTCTTT.

On this clone: One end of the junction is discordant with germline, which a read error may explain. The gene calls are TRBV19 and TRBJ2-6, with D possibly being TRBD1 (5 bases). The CDR3 consists of 14 residues. Germline CDR1 LNHDA, CDR2 SQIVND (reference sequence). CDR3 in amino acids: CASSAFSGANVLTF. The CDR3 DNA reads as TGTGCCAGTAGTGCCTTCTCTGGGGCCAACGTCTTGACTTTC.

The chain couples TRBV6-5 to TRBJ2-7, with D perhaps TRBD2 (6 bases). Germline-derived CDR1 and CDR2 are MNHEY and SVGAGI. Trimming stripped 6 bases from V and 5 bases from J, with 20 bases between. The CDR3 totals 15 residues. The CDR3 region is CASRDLAARTHEQYF. The CDR3 nucleotides read TGTGCCAGCAGGGACTTAGCGGCGCGTACGCACGAGCAGTACTTC.

The V gene is TRBV2, the J gene TRBJ1-2; D is perhaps TRBD1 (5 bases). The germline V gene has CDR1 SNHLY and CDR2 FYNNEI. V lost 3 bases and J 8 bases, leaving 16 bases between the germline ends. The CDR3 runs to 14 residues. The CDR3 sequence is CASSEGQGSYGYTF. CDR3 coding DNA: TGTGCCAGCAGTGAGGGGCAGGGAAGTTACGGCTACACCTTC. Combining the CDR3 with reference TRBV2 and TRBJ1-2 gives the whole variable domain EPEVTQTPSHQVTQMGQEVILRCVPISNHLYFYWYRQILGQKVEFLVSFYNNEISEKSEIFDDQFSVERPDGSNFTLKIRSTKLEDSAMYFCASSEGQGSYGYTFGSGTRLTVV.

The chain is built from TRBV19 and TRBJ1-1; TRBD1 matches 8 bases. The V segment lost 6 bases and the J segment 6 bases; nucleotides outside the gene matches: 9. There are 14 residues in the CDR3. The germline V gene has CDR1 LNHDA and CDR2 SQIVND (reference sequence). CDR3 sequence reads: CASSLQGEAAEAFF. The CDR3 DNA reads as TGTGCCAGTAGCCTACAGGGGGAGGCAGCTGAAGCTTTCTTT.

This rearrangement joins TRBV7-9 to TRBJ2-7; 7 bases are shared with TRBD1. J gave up 4 bases and V 6 bases, and 9 bases lay outside the gene matches. The CDR3 length is 14 residues. CDR1 is SEHNR and CDR2 is FQNEAQ in the germline V gene (reference sequence). The CDR3 bases are TGTGCCAGCAGTCCCCTGGACAGGCCTTACGAGCAGTACTTC. Protein: CASSPLDRPYEQYF.

This chain links TRBV27 with TRBJ2-7, with TRBD2 as a possible D gene (6 bases). CDR3 length: 11 residues. CDR1 MNHEY and CDR2 SMNVEV come from the germline V gene (reference sequence). V shed 3 bases and J shed 7 bases, with 7 bases lying between them. The CDR3 sequence is CASSFGGEQYF. CDR3 nucleotides: TGTGCCAGCAGTTTTGGGGGGGAGCAGTACTTC.

This clone was found once. This sequence joins TRBV6-6 and TRBJ2-1; 11 nucleotides match TRBD1. The CDR3 is 15 amino acids. CDR1 is MNHNY, CDR2 SVGAGI, per germline (reference sequence). The V and J ends lost 6 bases and 8 bases, in that order; junction bases with no gene match: 9. The CDR3 region has the DNA TGTGCCAGCAGCAAACGGGACAGGGGGGTTTATGAGCAGTTCTTC. Protein product: CASSKRDRGVYEQFF.

V and J are TRBV7-9 and TRBJ2-2; a possible D gene is TRBD2 (5 bases). Germline loops: CDR1 SEHNR, CDR2 FQNEAQ (reference sequence). V was cut by 6 bases and J by 3 bases, with 11 bases left in between. This CDR3 has 14 residues. CDR3 coding DNA: TGTGCCAGCAGTTCCGGGATTTACACCGGGGAGCTGTTTTTT. Translation gives CASSSGIYTGELFF.

The rearrangement joins TRBV4-3 to TRBJ2-7; D gene ambiguous. CDR3 length: 13 amino acids. Looked up from germline, CDR1 is LGHNA and CDR2 is YSLEER. V was cut by 0 bases and J by 3 bases, with 6 bases left in between. CDR3 sequence (DNA): TGCGCCAGCAGCCAAGATATTATCTACGAGCAGTACTTC. Translated, it gives CASSQDIIYEQYF.

The V call is TRBV9, the J call TRBJ1-1; D remains unclear. Deletions cut 2 bases from V and 1 base from J, with 6 bases between. The CDR3 has 13 amino acids. CDR1 SGDLS and CDR2 YYNGEE come from the germline V gene. The CDR3 nucleotides read TGTGCCAGCAGCGTTGAGGGGAACACTGAAGCTTTCTTT. This encodes CASSVEGNTEAFF.

In this sample, this clone turned up once. The chain is built from TRBV7-5 and TRBJ2-7; TRBD1, the D gene given by the table, was not confirmed from the DNA. TRBV7-5 constitutes a pseudogene. CDR3 length: 17 amino acids. The CDR3 sequence is CVRSSPTGGARKNEQYF. The CDR3 bases are TGTGTCAGAAGCTCGCCAACAGGGGGCGCAAGAAAAAACGAGCAGTACTTC.

This chain connects TRBV5-5 to TRBJ1-2; D ambiguous. In germline, CDR1 is SGHKS, CDR2 YYEKEE (reference sequence). Trimming removed 1 base from V and 8 bases from J, with 9 bases in between. This CDR3 spans 12 amino acids. CDR3 DNA: TGTGCCAGCAGCTTGCGGTTGGGCGGCTACACCTTC. Its translation is CASSLRLGGYTF. The full variable domain, in which reference TRBV5-5 and TRBJ1-2 provide the parts outside the CDR3, is DAGVTQSPTHLIKTRGQQVTLRCSPISGHKSVSWYQQVLGQGPQFIFQYYEKEERGRGNFPDRFSARQFPNYSSELNVNALLLGDSALYLCASSLRLGGYTFGSGTRLTVV.

J is TRBJ2-7 and V is TRBV2; 11 nucleotides line up with TRBD2. With 6 bases clipped from V and 2 bases from J, the junction kept 6 bases outside the gene matches. Per the germline V gene, CDR1 is SNHLY and CDR2 is FYNNEI. This CDR3 contains 15 residues. In nucleotides, the CDR3 is TGTGCCAGCAGCGCGACTAGCGGGGTTACCTACGAGCAGTACTTC. Translating gives CASSATSGVTYEQYF.

The CDR3 reads CASSEGGTSSYEQYF. CDR3 in DNA: TGTGCCAGCAGCGAGGGGGGGACTAGCTCCTACGAGCAGTACTTC. This sequence joins TRBV9 and TRBJ2-7, with 8 bases fitting TRBD2. In germline, CDR1 is SGDLS, CDR2 YYNGEE. V dropped 3 bases and J dropped 0; count of bases not matched to a gene: 5. The CDR3 has 15 residues.